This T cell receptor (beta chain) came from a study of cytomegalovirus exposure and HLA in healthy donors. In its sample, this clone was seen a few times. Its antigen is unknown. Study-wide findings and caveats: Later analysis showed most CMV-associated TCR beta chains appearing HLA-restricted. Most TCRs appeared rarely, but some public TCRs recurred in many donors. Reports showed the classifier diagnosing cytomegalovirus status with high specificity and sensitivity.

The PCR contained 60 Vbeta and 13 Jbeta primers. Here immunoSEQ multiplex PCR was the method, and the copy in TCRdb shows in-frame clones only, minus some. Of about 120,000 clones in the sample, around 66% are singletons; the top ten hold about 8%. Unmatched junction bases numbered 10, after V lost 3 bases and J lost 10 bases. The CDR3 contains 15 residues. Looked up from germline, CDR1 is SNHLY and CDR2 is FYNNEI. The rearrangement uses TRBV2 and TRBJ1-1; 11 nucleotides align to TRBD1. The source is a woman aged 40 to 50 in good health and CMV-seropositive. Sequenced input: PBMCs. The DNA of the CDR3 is TGTGCCAGCAGTGACTGGACAGGGGGCCCCACGGGAGCTTTCTTT. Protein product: CASSDWTGGPTGAFF.